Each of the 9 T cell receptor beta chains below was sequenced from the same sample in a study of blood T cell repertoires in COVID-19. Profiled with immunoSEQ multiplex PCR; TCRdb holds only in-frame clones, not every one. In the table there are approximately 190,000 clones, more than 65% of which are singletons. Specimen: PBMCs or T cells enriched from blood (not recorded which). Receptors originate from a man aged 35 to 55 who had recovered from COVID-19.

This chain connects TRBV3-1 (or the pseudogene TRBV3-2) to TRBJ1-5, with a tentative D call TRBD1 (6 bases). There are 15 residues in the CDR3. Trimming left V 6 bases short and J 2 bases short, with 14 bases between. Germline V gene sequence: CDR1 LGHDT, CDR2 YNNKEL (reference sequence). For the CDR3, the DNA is TGTGCCAGCAGTACAAGGGGACATGGCAATCAGCCCCAGCATTTT. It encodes CASSTRGHGNQPQHF.

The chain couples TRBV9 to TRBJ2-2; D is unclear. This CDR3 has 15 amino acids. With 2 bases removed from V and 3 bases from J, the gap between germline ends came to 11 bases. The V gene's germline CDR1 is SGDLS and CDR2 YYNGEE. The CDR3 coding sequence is TGTGCCAGCAGCGTTGGCCGAAGTTACACCGGGGAGCTGTTTTTT. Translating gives CASSVGRSYTGELFF.

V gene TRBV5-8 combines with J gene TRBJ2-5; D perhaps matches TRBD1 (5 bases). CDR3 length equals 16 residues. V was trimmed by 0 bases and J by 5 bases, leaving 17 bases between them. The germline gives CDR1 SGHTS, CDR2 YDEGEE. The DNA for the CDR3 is TGTGCCAGCAGCTTGGTGTTTTCGGGTAGGGGTGAGACCCAGTACTTC. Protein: CASSLVFSGRGETQYF.

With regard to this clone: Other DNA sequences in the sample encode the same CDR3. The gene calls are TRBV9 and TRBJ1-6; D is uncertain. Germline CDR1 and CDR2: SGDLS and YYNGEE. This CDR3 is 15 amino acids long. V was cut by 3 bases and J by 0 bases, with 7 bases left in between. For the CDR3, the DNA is TGTGCCAGCAGCGCGGGGAGCTCCTATAATTCACCCCTCCACTTT. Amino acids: CASSAGSSYNSPLHF.

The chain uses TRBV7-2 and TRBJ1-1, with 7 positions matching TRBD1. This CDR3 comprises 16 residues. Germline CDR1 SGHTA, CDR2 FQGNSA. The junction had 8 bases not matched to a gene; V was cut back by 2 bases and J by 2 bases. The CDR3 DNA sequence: TGTGCCAGCAGCTTAAACAGGGGACTTCTAAACACTGAAGCTTTCTTT. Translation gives CASSLNRGLLNTEAFF.

CDR3 bases: TGTGCCGGACGAACCGGGAGAGGAAACACCGGGGAGCTGTTTTTT. Encoded protein: CAGRTGRGNTGELFF. This chain joins TRBV2 and TRBJ2-2; tentatively, D is TRBD2 (6 bases). In germline, CDR1 is SNHLY, CDR2 FYNNEI. The CDR3 totals 15 residues. The V gene lost 11 bases and the J gene lost 2 bases, with 18 bases spanning the gap. Full variable domain (outside the CDR3, taken from reference TRBV2 and TRBJ2-2): EPEVTQTPSHQVTQMGQEVILRCVPISNHLYFYWYRQILGQKVEFLVSFYNNEISEKSEIFDDQFSVERPDGSNFTLKIRSTKLEDSAMYFCAGRTGRGNTGELFFGEGSRLTVL.

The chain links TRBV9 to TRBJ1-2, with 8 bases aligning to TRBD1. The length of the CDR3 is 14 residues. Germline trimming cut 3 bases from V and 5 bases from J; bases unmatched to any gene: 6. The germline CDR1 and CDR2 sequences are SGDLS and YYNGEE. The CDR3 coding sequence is TGTGCCAGCAGCGAAGACAGGGGACTTTATGGCTACACCTTC. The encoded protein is CASSEDRGLYGYTF. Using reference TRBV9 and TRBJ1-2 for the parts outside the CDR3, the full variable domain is DSGVTQTPKHLITATGQRVTLRCSPRSGDLSVYWYQQSLDQGLQFLIQYYNGEERAKGNILERFSAQQFPDLHSELNLSSLELGDSALYFCASSEDRGLYGYTFGSGTRLTVV.

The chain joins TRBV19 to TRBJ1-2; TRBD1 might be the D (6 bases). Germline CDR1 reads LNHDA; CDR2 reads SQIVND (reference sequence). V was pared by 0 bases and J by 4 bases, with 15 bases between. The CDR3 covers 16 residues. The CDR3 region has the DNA TGTGCCAGTAGTATAGAAGGAGGCAGGGGCCTCTATGGCTACACCTTC. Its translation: CASSIEGGRGLYGYTF.

The CDR3 protein is CASSDRTTGGNTIYF. For the CDR3, the DNA is TGTGCCAGTAGTGATCGTACGACTGGAGGAAACACCATATATTTT. V and J are TRBV19 and TRBJ1-3; D unresolved. CDR1 and CDR2 (germline): LNHDA, SQIVND (reference sequence). V lost 5 bases to trimming and J lost 4 bases, with 15 bases between them. The CDR3 runs to 15 residues.